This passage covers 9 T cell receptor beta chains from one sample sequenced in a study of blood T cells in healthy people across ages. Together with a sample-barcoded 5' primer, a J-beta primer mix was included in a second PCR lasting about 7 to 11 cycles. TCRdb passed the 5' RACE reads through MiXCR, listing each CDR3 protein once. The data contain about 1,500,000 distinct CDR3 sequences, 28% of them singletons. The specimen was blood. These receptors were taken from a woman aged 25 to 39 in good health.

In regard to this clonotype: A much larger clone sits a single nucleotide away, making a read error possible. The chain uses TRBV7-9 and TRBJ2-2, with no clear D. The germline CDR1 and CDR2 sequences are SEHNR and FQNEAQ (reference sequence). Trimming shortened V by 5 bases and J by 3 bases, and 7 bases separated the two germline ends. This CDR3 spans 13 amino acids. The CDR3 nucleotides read TGTGCCAGCAGCCGGTGGGACACCGGGGAGCTGTTTTTT. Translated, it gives CASSRWDTGELFF.

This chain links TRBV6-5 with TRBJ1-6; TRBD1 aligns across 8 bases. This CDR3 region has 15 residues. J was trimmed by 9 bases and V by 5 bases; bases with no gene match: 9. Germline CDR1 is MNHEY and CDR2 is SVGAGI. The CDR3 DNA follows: TGTGCCAGCAGTGGCGCGGGACAGGCCCTTTCACCCCTCCACTTT. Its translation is CASSGAGQALSPLHF.

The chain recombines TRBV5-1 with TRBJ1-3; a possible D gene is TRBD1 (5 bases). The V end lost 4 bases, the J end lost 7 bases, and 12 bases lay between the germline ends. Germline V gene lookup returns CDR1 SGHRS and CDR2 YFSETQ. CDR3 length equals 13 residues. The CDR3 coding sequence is TGCGCCAGCAGCCAGGGAGGATGGAACACCATATATTTT. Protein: CASSQGGWNTIYF. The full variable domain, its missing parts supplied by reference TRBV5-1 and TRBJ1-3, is KAGVTQTPRYLIKTRGQQVTLSCSPISGHRSVSWYQQTPGQGLQFLFEYFSETQRNKGNFPGRFSGRQFSNSRSEMNVSTLELGDSALYLCASSQGGWNTIYFGEGSWLTVV.

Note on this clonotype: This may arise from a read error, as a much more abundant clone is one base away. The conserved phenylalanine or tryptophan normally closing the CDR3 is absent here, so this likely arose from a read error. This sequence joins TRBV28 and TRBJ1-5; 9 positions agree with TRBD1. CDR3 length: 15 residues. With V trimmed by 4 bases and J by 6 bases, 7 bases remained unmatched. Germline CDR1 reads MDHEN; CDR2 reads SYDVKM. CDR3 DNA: TGTGCCAGCAGTTCCCTGGACAGGGGAAGTCAGCCCCAGCATTTG. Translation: CASSSLDRGSQPQHL.

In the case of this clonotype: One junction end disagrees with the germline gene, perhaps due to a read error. CDR3 protein: CASSPGDRGGNGQFF. The CDR3 DNA reads as TGTGCCAGCAGTCCGGGGGACAGGGGCGGCAATGGGCAGTTCTTC. The chain is built from TRBV12-3 or TRBV12-4 and TRBJ2-1; 10 bases agree with TRBD1. This CDR3 is built from 15 residues.

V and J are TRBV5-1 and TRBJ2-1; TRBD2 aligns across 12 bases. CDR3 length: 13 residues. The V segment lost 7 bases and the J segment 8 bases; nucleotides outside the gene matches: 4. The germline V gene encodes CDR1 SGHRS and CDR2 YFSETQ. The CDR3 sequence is CASWTSGTYEQFF. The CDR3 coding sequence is TGCGCCAGCTGGACTAGCGGGACCTATGAGCAGTTCTTC.

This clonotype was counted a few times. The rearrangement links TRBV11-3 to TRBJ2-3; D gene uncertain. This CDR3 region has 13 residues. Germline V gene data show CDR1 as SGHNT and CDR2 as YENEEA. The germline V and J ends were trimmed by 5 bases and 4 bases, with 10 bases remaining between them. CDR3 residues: CASSGNLADTQYF. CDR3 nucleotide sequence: TGTGCCAGCAGCGGGAACTTGGCAGATACGCAGTATTTT.

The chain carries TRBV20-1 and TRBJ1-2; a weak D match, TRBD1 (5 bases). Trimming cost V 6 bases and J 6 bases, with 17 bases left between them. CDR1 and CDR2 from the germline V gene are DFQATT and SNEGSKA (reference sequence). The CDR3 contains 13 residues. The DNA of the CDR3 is TGCAGTGCCGAGAAGGGGCCGGGGGATGGCTACACCTTC. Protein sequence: CSAEKGPGDGYTF.

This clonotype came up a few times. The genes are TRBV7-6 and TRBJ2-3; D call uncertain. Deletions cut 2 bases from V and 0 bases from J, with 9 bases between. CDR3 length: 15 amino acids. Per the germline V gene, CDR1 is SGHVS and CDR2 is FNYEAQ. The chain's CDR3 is CASSLRWASTDTQYF. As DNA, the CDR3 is TGTGCCAGCAGCTTACGCTGGGCTAGCACAGATACGCAGTATTTT.